A single sample is the source of the 29 T cell receptor beta chains below, sequenced in a study of radiation and T cells in renal cell carcinoma (dated by TCRdb to about 2020). Preparation of the library involved the immunoSEQ multiplex PCR assay. Entries here come from immuneACCESS through TCRdb and include only in-frame sequences with V and J called. Some clones fail to appear in such tables; in the studies checked, an unresolved V gene covers under half of the shortfall, and the cause of the remainder is unknown. This sample gives about 49,000 clones in total; roughly 80% of them show up just once. 30% to 35% of the sample comes from the top ten. The time point label of this sample denotes: baseline pretreatment blood. The sample's treatment or condition label, decoded: 15 Gy SBRT to primary tumor, nephrectomy 4 weeks later. The sequencing here drew on blood, taken from a patient whose treatment included radiotherapy and nephrectomy. The receptors shown here come from an older woman with renal cell carcinoma.

The CDR3 nucleotides are TGCGCCAGCAGCTTGGAAGGGACTCCAAACTACGAGCAGTACTTC. It is translated as CASSLEGTPNYEQYF. This chain joins TRBV5-1 and TRBJ2-7; tentatively, D is TRBD2 (6 bases). CDR1 and CDR2 (germline): SGHRS, YFSETQ. The CDR3 has 15 amino acids. V lost 0 bases and J lost 3, with 13 bases in between.

The V and J genes are TRBV20-1 and TRBJ1-2; no firm D call. CDR1 is DFQATT and CDR2 is SNEGSKA in the germline V gene (reference sequence). The CDR3 is made up of 11 amino acids. V was cut by 5 bases and J by 7 bases, with 11 bases left in between. The CDR3 loop is CSAGRVRGYTF. In DNA form, the CDR3 reads TGCAGTGCTGGGAGGGTTCGTGGCTACACCTTC.

The chain combines TRBV19 with TRBJ2-1; 10 bases line up with TRBD2. This CDR3 is 16 amino acids long. Germline V CDR1 and CDR2: LNHDA, SQIVND (reference sequence). V was pared by 4 bases and J by 7 bases, with 10 bases of the junction left unmatched. In DNA, the CDR3 is TGTGCCAGTAGTAGGCAGCGGGAGGGCCGATTGAATGAGCAGTTCTTC. It codes for CASSRQREGRLNEQFF.

The CDR3 reads CASSHGGSANEKLFF. Written as DNA, the CDR3 is TGCGCCAGCAGCCACGGGGGCTCAGCTAATGAAAAACTGTTTTTT. The J gene is TRBJ1-4, the V gene TRBV4-3; weak D call: TRBD1 (6 bases). The germline V and J ends were trimmed by 3 bases and 3 bases, with 11 bases remaining between them. The CDR3 length is 15 residues. Germline V gene lookup returns CDR1 LGHNA and CDR2 YSLEER.

The chain carries TRBV18 and TRBJ2-2, with 9 bases matching TRBD1. V lost 1 base, J lost 4 bases, and 7 bases stayed unmatched. The CDR3 has 17 residues. Germline lookup yields CDR1 KGHSH and CDR2 LQKENI. CDR3 protein: CASSPRQGDDLTGELFF. CDR3 DNA sequence: TGTGCCAGCTCACCACGACAGGGGGACGACCTCACCGGGGAGCTGTTTTTT.

The V gene is TRBV5-1, the J gene TRBJ2-2, with TRBD2 as a possible D gene (6 bases). CDR3 size: 14 residues. The germline V and J ends were trimmed by 3 bases and 3 bases, with 9 bases remaining between them. The germline gives CDR1 SGHRS, CDR2 YFSETQ. The CDR3 DNA reads TGCGCCAGCAGCTCGGGAGCACACACCGGGGAGCTGTTTTTT. The encoded protein is CASSSGAHTGELFF.

This chain links TRBV5-4 with TRBJ2-5; D might be TRBD1 (5 bases). Deletions cut 4 bases from V and 5 bases from J, with 12 bases between. The CDR3 loop spans 13 amino acids. From germline, CDR1 is SGHNT and CDR2 YYREEE (reference sequence). The CDR3 region is CASSEDNRETQYF. CDR3 DNA: TGTGCCAGCAGCGAGGACAATAGGGAGACCCAGTACTTC.

This rearrangement joins TRBV10-3 to TRBJ2-5, with D possibly being TRBD1 (6 bases). The CDR3 has 14 residues. V was cut by 0 bases and J by 2 bases, with 7 bases left in between. CDR1 and CDR2 (germline): ENHRY, SYGVKD. This CDR3 is CAISESRGQETQYF. The CDR3 DNA reads TGTGCCATCAGTGAGTCCAGGGGACAAGAGACCCAGTACTTC.

This clone has just a few counts. The rearrangement links TRBV7-9 to TRBJ2-7, with D possibly being TRBD2 (6 bases). This CDR3 is 14 amino acids long. Trimming left V 5 bases short and J 4 bases short, with 15 bases between. Germline lookup yields CDR1 SEHNR and CDR2 FQNEAQ (reference sequence). Here the CDR3 DNA reads TGTGCCAGCAGCCCCCGACTAGAAATGTACGAGCAGTACTTC. Protein: CASSPRLEMYEQYF.

V and J are TRBV7-8 and TRBJ2-3, with 8 bases matching TRBD2. CDR1 and CDR2 (germline): SGHVS, FQNEAQ. The ends lost 4 bases at V and 0 bases at J; junction bases unmatched: 6. CDR3 length equals 16 residues. The CDR3 here is CASSYSSGLSTDTQYF. CDR3 bases: TGTGCCAGCAGCTACTCTAGCGGGCTTAGCACAGATACGCAGTATTTT.

The chain couples TRBV19 to TRBJ2-1; 13 bases map to TRBD2. The CDR3 runs to 16 residues. The germline V gene encodes CDR1 LNHDA and CDR2 SQIVND (reference sequence). Trimming removed 7 bases from V and 7 bases from J; junction bases left unmatched: 10. For the CDR3, the DNA is TGTGCCAGTACCTCCTCGGGGACTAGCGGGGAAAATGAGCAGTTCTTC. Its protein product is CASTSSGTSGENEQFF.

At least ten counts were recorded for this clone. V and J are TRBV2 and TRBJ2-1; perhaps TRBD1 as D (6 bases). Germline V gene sequence: CDR1 SNHLY, CDR2 FYNNEI. Trimming took 10 bases from V and 5 from J, leaving 18 bases between them. The CDR3 has 14 amino acids. The CDR3 nucleotides are TGTGCCACCAAAAACAGGGCGCAACACAATGAGCAGTTCTTC. Protein product: CATKNRAQHNEQFF. Together with reference TRBV2 and TRBJ2-1, the CDR3 gives the full variable domain: EPEVTQTPSHQVTQMGQEVILRCVPISNHLYFYWYRQILGQKVEFLVSFYNNEISEKSEIFDDQFSVERPDGSNFTLKIRSTKLEDSAMYFCATKNRAQHNEQFFGPGTRLTVL.

This clone is a singleton in its sample. This rearrangement joins TRBV7-9 to TRBJ2-7; possibly TRBD1 for D (6 bases). V was shortened by 5 bases and J by 3 bases, with 20 bases between the two germline ends. Germline V gene sequence: CDR1 SEHNR, CDR2 FQNEAQ (reference sequence). The CDR3 has 16 amino acids. The CDR3 DNA sequence: TGTGCCAGCAGCATAAACGTAGGGGGTCTCGGCTACGAGCAGTACTTC. Residues: CASSINVGGLGYEQYF. Full variable domain (remainder filled in from reference TRBV7-9 and TRBJ2-7): DTGVSQNPRHKITKRGQNVTFRCDPISEHNRLYWYRQTLGQGPEFLTYFQNEAQLEKSRLLSDRFSAERPKGSFSTLEIQRTEQGDSAMYLCASSINVGGLGYEQYFGPGTRLTVT.

The V and J genes are TRBV9 and TRBJ2-3, with 10 bases identical to TRBD2. Losses at the gene ends were 0 bases for V and 1 base for J; bases not matched to a gene: 2. Germline CDR1 SGDLS, CDR2 YYNGEE. This CDR3 is built from 16 residues. DNA for the CDR3: TGTGCCAGCAGCGTAGGGACTAGCGGCGGCACAGATACGCAGTATTTT. Protein: CASSVGTSGGTDTQYF.

V is TRBV13 and J is TRBJ2-7; 10 nucleotides align to TRBD1. The CDR3 is 15 amino acids. From germline, CDR1 is PRHDT and CDR2 FYEKMQ (reference sequence). V was clipped by 5 bases and J by 3 bases; unmatched bases: 7. CDR3 in amino acids: CASSHTGQGLYEQYF. The CDR3 nucleotides are TGTGCCAGCAGCCATACGGGACAGGGGCTCTACGAGCAGTACTTC.

The table lists this clone with a count of one. The CDR3 bases are TGTGCCAGCACCGAAGGGGCTAGTCAAACCTACGAGCAGTACTTC. Its translation is CASTEGASQTYEQYF. This chain links TRBV2 with TRBJ2-7; perhaps TRBD1 as D (5 bases). The CDR3 loop spans 15 amino acids. The ends were cut back, 7 bases at V and 2 bases at J, with 18 bases in the middle. Germline V gene lookup returns CDR1 SNHLY and CDR2 FYNNEI.

This sequence joins TRBV29-1 and TRBJ1-2; 9 bases map to TRBD1. In germline, CDR1 is SQVTM, CDR2 ANQGSEA. V dropped 6 bases and J dropped 1; count of bases not matched to a gene: 3. The CDR3 loop spans 13 amino acids. This chain's CDR3 is CSVGTGNNYGYTF. The CDR3 coding sequence is TGCAGCGTGGGGACAGGGAATAACTATGGCTACACCTTC.

This clone was observed once. The rearrangement uses TRBV14 and TRBJ2-1, with 10 bases aligning to TRBD2. V trimming: 2 bases; J trimming: 3 bases; junction bases outside the gene matches: 4. CDR3 length equals 16 residues. Germline V gene sequence: CDR1 SGHDN, CDR2 FVKESK. CDR3: CASSQLAGVVYNEQFF. In DNA form, the CDR3 reads TGTGCCAGCAGCCAACTAGCGGGAGTGGTCTACAATGAGCAGTTCTTC.

The J gene is TRBJ2-7, the V gene TRBV11-2; the match to TRBD1 covers 8 bases. The V segment lost 3 bases and the J segment 0 bases; nucleotides outside the gene matches: 1. Germline CDR1 reads SGHAT; CDR2 reads FQNNGV. The CDR3 is 14 residues long. This CDR3 reads CASSLTGASYEQYF. The CDR3 bases are TGTGCCAGCAGCTTGACAGGGGCCTCCTACGAGCAGTACTTC. Using reference TRBV11-2 and TRBJ2-7 for the parts outside the CDR3, the full variable domain is EAGVAQSPRYKIIEKRQSVAFWCNPISGHATLYWYQQILGQGPKLLIQFQNNGVVDDSQLPKDRFSAERLKGVDSTLKIQPAKLEDSAVYLCASSLTGASYEQYFGPGTRLTVT.

The chain employs TRBV15 and TRBJ2-7, with D possibly being TRBD1 or TRBD2 (5 bases each). Germline values: CDR1 LNHNV, CDR2 YYDKDF (reference sequence). Trimming pared 3 bases from V and 5 bases from J, leaving 8 bases between. CDR3 length: 12 residues. The CDR3 reads CATSRGEDEQYF. CDR3 nucleotide sequence: TGTGCCACCAGCAGGGGGGAAGACGAGCAGTACTTC.

CDR3 loop: CASSLGISGSYNEQFF. The CDR3 DNA follows: TGTGCCAGCAGCTTAGGTATTAGCGGGAGCTACAATGAGCAGTTCTTC. The rearrangement uses TRBV7-2 and TRBJ2-1; 9 bases align to TRBD2. CDR3 length: 16 residues. Germline CDR1 reads SGHTA; CDR2 reads FQGNSA. The V segment lost 1 base and the J segment 3 bases; nucleotides outside the gene matches: 4.

This chain connects TRBV27 to TRBJ2-7; D possibly corresponds to TRBD1 (5 bases). Germline V gene lookup returns CDR1 MNHEY and CDR2 SMNVEV (reference sequence). The CDR3 contains 13 residues. Deletions cut 6 bases from V and 4 bases from J, with 13 bases between. CDR3 region: CASRLPSGYEQYF. The CDR3 DNA follows: TGTGCCAGCAGACTACCTTCAGGGTACGAGCAGTACTTC.

V and J are TRBV5-1 and TRBJ1-2; 8 nucleotides match TRBD1. This CDR3 is 13 amino acids long. Germline V lookup: CDR1 SGHRS, CDR2 YFSETQ. The junction had 10 bases not matched to a gene; V was cut back by 7 bases and J by 8 bases. In nucleotides, the CDR3 is TGCGCCAGCCGAGCCGGGACAGGCGGCGGCTACACCTTC. Translated, it gives CASRAGTGGGYTF. Full variable domain (rest looked up from reference TRBV5-1 and TRBJ1-2): KAGVTQTPRYLIKTRGQQVTLSCSPISGHRSVSWYQQTPGQGLQFLFEYFSETQRNKGNFPGRFSGRQFSNSRSEMNVSTLELGDSALYLCASRAGTGGGYTFGSGTRLTVV.

This clone was seen only a few times. The V gene is TRBV19, the J gene TRBJ2-7; D unclear. V lost 4 bases and J 4 bases, leaving 11 bases between the germline ends. The germline CDR1 and CDR2 sequences are LNHDA and SQIVND (reference sequence). The CDR3 sequence is 13 residues long. CDR3 sequence: CASSTGRSYEQYF. The CDR3 coding sequence is TGTGCCAGTAGTACCGGACGGTCTTACGAGCAGTACTTC.

There are a few counts of this clone. This chain links TRBV4-1 with TRBJ2-1; TRBD2 aligns across 7 bases. Trimming at V came to 0 bases and at J to 10 bases, leaving 6 bases not matched to a gene. CDR1 is MGHRA, CDR2 YSYEKL, per germline. There are 14 residues in the CDR3. The CDR3 protein is CASSQDQNGGEQFF. The DNA for the CDR3 is TGCGCCAGCAGCCAAGATCAGAACGGGGGGGAGCAGTTCTTC.

V usage is TRBV5-1 and J usage is TRBJ1-1; possible D gene TRBD1, 6 bases. CDR1 is SGHRS and CDR2 is YFSETQ in the germline V gene. V shed 0 bases and J shed 2 bases, with 17 bases lying between them. This CDR3 is 17 amino acids long. The DNA of the CDR3 is TGCGCCAGCAGCTTGGACGGGGGGCTGATCATCAACACTGAAGCTTTCTTT. Protein sequence: CASSLDGGLIINTEAFF. The entire variable domain, with the rest obtained from reference TRBV5-1 and TRBJ1-1, is as follows: KAGVTQTPRYLIKTRGQQVTLSCSPISGHRSVSWYQQTPGQGLQFLFEYFSETQRNKGNFPGRFSGRQFSNSRSEMNVSTLELGDSALYLCASSLDGGLIINTEAFFGQGTRLTVV.

Note on this clone: The sample has other DNA sequences that encode this CDR3 too. The gene calls are TRBV18 and TRBJ2-7; TRBD2 matches 8 bases. V shed 3 bases and J 0 bases; nucleotides not matched to a gene: 1. This CDR3 spans 14 amino acids. From germline, CDR1 is KGHSH and CDR2 LQKENI. The chain's CDR3 is CASSPSGDSYEQYF. CDR3 DNA: TGTGCCAGCTCACCTAGCGGGGACTCCTACGAGCAGTACTTC.

The chain links TRBV30 to TRBJ2-1; possibly TRBD2 for D (6 bases). Germline CDR1 reads GTSNPN; CDR2 reads SVGIG (reference sequence). Trimming cost V 2 bases and J 4 bases, with 18 bases left between them. CDR3 length equals 16 residues. The CDR3 loop is CAWSNGGGSPYNEQFF. CDR3 sequence (DNA): TGTGCCTGGAGTAACGGGGGAGGCTCCCCTTACAATGAGCAGTTCTTC.

V gene TRBV5-1 combines with J gene TRBJ1-5; D is uncertain. The CDR3 has 10 residues. Trimming left V 1 base short and J 9 bases short, with 2 bases between. CDR1 SGHRS and CDR2 YFSETQ come from the germline V gene. The CDR3 is CASSLMPQHF. CDR3 DNA sequence: TGCGCCAGCAGCTTGATGCCCCAGCATTTT. The full variable domain, completed using reference TRBV5-1 and TRBJ1-5, is KAGVTQTPRYLIKTRGQQVTLSCSPISGHRSVSWYQQTPGQGLQFLFEYFSETQRNKGNFPGRFSGRQFSNSRSEMNVSTLELGDSALYLCASSLMPQHFGDGTRLSIL.